The T cell receptor beta chain under discussion was sequenced for a study of CD8 T cells in Susac syndrome. The study's findings and limits: The study conceded that relatively few individuals underwent its TCR sequencing and HLA analysis.

Germline V lookup: CDR1 MNHEY, CDR2 SVGEGT. The CDR3 contains 12 residues. The multiple sclerosis controls comprised treatment-naive patients whose relapsing-remitting disease was stable or active. Bulk CD8+ and CD4+ cells came from magnetic negative isolation; CD8+ TEMRA by FACS. Reverse transcription of about 0.45 to 1 ug RNA used random hexamers. Coverage of TCR beta CDR3 amplification by immunoSEQ multiplex PCR extended to 54 Vbeta and 13 Jbeta. TCRdb reanalysed the immunoSEQ multiplex PCR reads using MiXCR and keeps one entry per CDR3 protein. The table records tens of thousands of distinct CDR3 sequences, roughly 93% of them present only once. This clonotype was counted a single time. Its target is not known. A read error may produce the germline difference seen at one junction end.

The sequence was obtained from a human donor with multiple sclerosis. Sequencing was done on a sample of CD8+ T cells from PBMCs. This chain links TRBV6-2 or TRBV6-3 with TRBJ2-5; D ambiguous. The CDR3 reads CASRPPSAVGHF. As DNA, the CDR3 is TGTGCCAGCAGACCACCCTCGGCAGTGGGCCACTTC.